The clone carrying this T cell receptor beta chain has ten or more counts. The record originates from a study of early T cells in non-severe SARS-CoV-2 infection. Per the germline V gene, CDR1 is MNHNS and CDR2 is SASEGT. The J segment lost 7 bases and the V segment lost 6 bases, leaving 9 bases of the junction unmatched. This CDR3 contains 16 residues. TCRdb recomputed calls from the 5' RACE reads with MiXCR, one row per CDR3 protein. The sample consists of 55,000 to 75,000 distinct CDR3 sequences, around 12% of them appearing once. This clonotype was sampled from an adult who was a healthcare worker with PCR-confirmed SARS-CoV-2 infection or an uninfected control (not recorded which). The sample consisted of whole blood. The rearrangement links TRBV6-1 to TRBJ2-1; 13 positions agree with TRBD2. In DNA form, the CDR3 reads TGTGCCAGCAGCGTCAGGACTAGCGGGAGTTGGAATGAGCAGTTCTTC. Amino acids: CASSVRTSGSWNEQFF.